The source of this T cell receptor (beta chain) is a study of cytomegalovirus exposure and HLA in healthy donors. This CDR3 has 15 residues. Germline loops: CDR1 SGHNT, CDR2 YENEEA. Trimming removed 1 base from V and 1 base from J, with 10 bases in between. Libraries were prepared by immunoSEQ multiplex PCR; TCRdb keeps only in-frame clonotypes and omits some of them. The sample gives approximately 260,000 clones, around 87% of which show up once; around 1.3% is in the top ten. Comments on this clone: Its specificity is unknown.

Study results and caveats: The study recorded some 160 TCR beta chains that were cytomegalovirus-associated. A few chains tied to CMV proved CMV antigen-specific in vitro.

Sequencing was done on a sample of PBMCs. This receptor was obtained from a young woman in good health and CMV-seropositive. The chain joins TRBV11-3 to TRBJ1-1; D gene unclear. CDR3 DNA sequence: TGTGCCAGCAGCTTAGGGGGAGATGGGAACACTGAAGCTTTCTTT. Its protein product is CASSLGGDGNTEAFF.